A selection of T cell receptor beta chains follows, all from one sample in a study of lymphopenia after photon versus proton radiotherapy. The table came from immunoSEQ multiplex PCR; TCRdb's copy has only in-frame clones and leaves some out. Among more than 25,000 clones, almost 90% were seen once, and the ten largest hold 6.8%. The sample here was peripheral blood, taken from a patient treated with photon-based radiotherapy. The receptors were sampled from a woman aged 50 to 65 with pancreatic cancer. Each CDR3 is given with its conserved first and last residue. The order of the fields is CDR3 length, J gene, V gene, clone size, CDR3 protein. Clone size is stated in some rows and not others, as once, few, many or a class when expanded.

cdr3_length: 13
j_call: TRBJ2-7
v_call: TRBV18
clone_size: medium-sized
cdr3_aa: CASSPDGTYEQYF

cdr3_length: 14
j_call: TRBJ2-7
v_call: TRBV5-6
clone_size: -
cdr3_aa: CASSLPGAPYEQYF

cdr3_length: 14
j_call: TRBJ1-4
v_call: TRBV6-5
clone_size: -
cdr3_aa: CASSSRPDSLVLFF

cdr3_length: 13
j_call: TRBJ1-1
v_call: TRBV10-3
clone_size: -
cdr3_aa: CAIQGAKNTEAFF

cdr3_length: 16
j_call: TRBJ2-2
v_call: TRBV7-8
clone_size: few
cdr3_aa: CASSSQAGGHTGELFF

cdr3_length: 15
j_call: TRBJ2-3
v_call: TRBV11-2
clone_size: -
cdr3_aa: CASSLARAGRNTQYF

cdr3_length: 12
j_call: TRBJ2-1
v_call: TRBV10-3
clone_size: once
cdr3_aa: CASRGGPQEQFF

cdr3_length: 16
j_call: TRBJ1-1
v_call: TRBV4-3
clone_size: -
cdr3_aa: CASSQDLGTGGLEAFF

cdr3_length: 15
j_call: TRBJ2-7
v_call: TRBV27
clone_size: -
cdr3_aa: CASSLGGGSRYEQYF

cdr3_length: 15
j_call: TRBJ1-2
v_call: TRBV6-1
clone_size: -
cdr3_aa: CASSEAGLGLSRYTF

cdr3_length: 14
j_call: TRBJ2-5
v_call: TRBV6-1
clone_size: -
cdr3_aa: CASTQGHLQETQYF

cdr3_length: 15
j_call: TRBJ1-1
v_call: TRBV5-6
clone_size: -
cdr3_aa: CASSWSMEGGTEAFF

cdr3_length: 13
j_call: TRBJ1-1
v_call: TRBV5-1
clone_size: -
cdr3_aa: CASSSDQLTEAFF

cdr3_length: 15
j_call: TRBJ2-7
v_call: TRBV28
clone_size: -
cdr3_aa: CASFASGDPSYEQYF

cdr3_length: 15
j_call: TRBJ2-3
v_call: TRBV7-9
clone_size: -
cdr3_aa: CASSLDQRSTDTQYF

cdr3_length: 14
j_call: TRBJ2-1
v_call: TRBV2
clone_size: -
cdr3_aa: CASSEAGPYNEQFF

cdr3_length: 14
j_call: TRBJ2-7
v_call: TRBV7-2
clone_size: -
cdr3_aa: CASSLGTSSYEQYF

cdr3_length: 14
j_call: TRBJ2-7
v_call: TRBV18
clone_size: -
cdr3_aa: CASSPPVAPYEQYF

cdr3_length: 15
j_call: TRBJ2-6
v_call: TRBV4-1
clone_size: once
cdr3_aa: CASSQEHSGANVLTF

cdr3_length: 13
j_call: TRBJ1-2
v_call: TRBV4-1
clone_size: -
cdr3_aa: CASSQGAGYGYTF